This T cell receptor (beta chain) was sequenced during a study of blood T cell repertoires in COVID-19. As for the study in general: Material from acute and convalescent COVID-19 was sourced from the United States, Italy and Spain.

This CDR3 has 21 amino acids. CDR1 and CDR2 from the germline V gene are MNHEY and SMNVEV (reference sequence). The ends were cut back, 2 bases at V and 0 bases at J, with 23 bases in the middle. In the original processing: Estimated nucleated cell counts came from reference gene primer amplification. The protocol was immunoSEQ multiplex PCR, while the TCRdb copy is restricted to in-frame clones and leaves out a portion. The DNA was the basis for D and trimming; V, J and clone size are from that table. Here the sample spans 65,000 to 85,000 clones, around 90% being singletons. The source of this sequence is a human donor in a cohort sampled during active COVID-19. The chain joins TRBV27 to TRBJ2-6; a possible D gene is TRBD2 (5 bases). Sequencing was done on a sample of peripheral blood. The CDR3 nucleotides read TGTGCCAGCAGTTTAATTGCGACTATGTATGGCCCCGGCTCTGGGGCCAACGTCCTGACTTTC. Amino acid sequence: CASSLIATMYGPGSGANVLTF.